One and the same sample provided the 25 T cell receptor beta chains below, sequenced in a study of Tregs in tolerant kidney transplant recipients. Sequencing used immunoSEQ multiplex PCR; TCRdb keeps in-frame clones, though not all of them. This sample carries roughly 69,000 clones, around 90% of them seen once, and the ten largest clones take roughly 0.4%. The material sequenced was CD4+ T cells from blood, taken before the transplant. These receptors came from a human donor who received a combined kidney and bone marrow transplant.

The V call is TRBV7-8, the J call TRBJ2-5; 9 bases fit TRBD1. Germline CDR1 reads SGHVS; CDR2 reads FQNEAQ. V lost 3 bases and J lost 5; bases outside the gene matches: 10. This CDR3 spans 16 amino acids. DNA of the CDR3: TGTGCCAGCAGCTTGGACCGGGGACAGGGCCTGGAGACCCAGTACTTC. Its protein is CASSLDRGQGLETQYF.

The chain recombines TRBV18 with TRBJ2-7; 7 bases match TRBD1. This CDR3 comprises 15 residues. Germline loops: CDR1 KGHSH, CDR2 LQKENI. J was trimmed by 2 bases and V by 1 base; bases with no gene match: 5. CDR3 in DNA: TGTGCCAGCTCACCACAAAGGGACAGCACCTACGAGCAGTACTTC. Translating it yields CASSPQRDSTYEQYF.

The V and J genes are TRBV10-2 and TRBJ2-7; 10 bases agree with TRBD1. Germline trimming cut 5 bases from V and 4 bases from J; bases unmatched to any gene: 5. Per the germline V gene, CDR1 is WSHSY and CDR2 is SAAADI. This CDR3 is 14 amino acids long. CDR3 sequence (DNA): TGCGCCAGCAGTCGGGACAGGGGTTTTTACGAGCAGTACTTC. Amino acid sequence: CASSRDRGFYEQYF.

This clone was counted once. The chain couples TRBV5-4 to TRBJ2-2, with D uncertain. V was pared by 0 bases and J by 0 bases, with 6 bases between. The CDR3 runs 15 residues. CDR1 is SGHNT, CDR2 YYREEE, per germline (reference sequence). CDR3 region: CASSLDQANTGELFF. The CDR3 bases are TGTGCCAGCAGCTTGGATCAGGCGAACACCGGGGAGCTGTTTTTT.

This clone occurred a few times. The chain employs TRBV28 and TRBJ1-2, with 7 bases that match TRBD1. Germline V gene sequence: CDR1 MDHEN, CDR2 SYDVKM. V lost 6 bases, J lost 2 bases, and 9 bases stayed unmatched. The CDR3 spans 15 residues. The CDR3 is CASRPGTAMNYGYTF. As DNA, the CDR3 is TGTGCCAGCAGACCCGGGACAGCTATGAACTATGGCTACACCTTC.

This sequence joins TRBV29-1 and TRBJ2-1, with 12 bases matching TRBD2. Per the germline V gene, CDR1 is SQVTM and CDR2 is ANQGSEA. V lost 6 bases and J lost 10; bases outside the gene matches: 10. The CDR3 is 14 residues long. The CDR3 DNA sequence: TGCAGCGTGGGCCTAGCGGGAGGGCCGAGGGAGCAGTTCTTC. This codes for CSVGLAGGPREQFF.

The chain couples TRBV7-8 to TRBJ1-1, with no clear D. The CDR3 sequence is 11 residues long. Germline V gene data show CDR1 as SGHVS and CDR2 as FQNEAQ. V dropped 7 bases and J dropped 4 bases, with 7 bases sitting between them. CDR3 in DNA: TGTGCCAGCATGCGGGGCACTGAAGCTTTCTTT. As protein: CASMRGTEAFF.

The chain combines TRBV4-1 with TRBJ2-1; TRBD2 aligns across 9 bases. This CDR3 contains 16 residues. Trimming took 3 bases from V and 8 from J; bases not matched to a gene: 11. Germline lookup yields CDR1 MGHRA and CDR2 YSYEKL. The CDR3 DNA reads TGCGCCAGCAGCCAGGAACCTAGCGGGATTAGGGATGAGCAGTTCTTC. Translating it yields CASSQEPSGIRDEQFF.

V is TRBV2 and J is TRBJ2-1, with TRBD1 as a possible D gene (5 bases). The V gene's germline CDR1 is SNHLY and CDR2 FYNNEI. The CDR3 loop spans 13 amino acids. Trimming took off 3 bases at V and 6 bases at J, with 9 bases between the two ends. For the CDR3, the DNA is TGTGCCAGCAGTGAGAGACAGTTCAATGAGCAGTTCTTC. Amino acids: CASSERQFNEQFF.

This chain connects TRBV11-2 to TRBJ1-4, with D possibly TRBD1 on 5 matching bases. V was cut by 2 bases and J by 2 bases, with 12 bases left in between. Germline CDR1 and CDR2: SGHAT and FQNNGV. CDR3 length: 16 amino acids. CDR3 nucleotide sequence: TGTGCCAGCAGCTTACTCCCAGGGAGGACTAATGAAAAACTGTTTTTT. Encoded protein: CASSLLPGRTNEKLFF.

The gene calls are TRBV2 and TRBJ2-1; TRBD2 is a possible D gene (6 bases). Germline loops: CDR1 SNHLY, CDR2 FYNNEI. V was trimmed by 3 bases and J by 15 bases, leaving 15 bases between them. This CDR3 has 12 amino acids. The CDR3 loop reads CASSDDGSRWFF. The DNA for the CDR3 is TGTGCCAGCAGTGATGACGGGAGTCGTTGGTTCTTC.

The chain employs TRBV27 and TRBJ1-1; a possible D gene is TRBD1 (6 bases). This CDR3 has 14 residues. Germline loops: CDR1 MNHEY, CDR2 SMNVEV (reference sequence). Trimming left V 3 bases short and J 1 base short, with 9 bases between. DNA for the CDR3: TGTGCCAGCAGTTTGAGGACAGAGAACACTGAAGCTTTCTTT. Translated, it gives CASSLRTENTEAFF.

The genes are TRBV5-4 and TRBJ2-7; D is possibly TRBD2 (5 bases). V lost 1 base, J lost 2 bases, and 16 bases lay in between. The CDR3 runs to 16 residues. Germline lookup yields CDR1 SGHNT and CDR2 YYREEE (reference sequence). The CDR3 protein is CASSLQEDGPPYEQYF. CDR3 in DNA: TGTGCCAGCAGCTTGCAGGAGGACGGTCCCCCCTACGAGCAGTACTTC.

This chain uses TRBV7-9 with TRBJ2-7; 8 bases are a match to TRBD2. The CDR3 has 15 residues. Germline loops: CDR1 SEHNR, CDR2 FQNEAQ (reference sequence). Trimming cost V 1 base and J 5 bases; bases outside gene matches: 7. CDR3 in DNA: TGTGCCAGCAGCTTAGTTGCAGCGGGAGCAGACGAGCAGTACTTC. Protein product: CASSLVAAGADEQYF. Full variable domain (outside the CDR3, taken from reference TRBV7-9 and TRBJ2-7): DTGVSQNPRHKITKRGQNVTFRCDPISEHNRLYWYRQTLGQGPEFLTYFQNEAQLEKSRLLSDRFSAERPKGSFSTLEIQRTEQGDSAMYLCASSLVAAGADEQYFGPGTRLTVT.

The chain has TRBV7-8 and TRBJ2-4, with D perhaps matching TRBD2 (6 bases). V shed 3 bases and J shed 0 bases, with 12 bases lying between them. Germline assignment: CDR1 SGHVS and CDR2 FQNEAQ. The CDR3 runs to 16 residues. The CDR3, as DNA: TGTGCCAGCAGCTTTGGCGGGACTTTAGCCAAAAACATTCAGTACTTC. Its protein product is CASSFGGTLAKNIQYF.

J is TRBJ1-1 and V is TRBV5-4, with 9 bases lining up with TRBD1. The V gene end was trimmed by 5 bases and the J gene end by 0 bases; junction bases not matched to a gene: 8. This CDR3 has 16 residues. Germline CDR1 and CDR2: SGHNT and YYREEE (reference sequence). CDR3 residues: CASSRTGTGLNTEAFF. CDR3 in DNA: TGTGCCAGCAGTCGGACCGGGACAGGGTTGAACACTGAAGCTTTCTTT.

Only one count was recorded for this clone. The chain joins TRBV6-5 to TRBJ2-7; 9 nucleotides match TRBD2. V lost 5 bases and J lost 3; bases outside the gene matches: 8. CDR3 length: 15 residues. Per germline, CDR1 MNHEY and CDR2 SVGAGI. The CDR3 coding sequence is TGTGCCAGCAGTAGGGAGCGGGGGGTCGACTACGAGCAGTACTTC. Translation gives CASSRERGVDYEQYF.

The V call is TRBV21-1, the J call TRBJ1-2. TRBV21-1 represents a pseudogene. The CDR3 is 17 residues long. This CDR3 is CASSKVWGAEANYGYTF. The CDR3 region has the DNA TGTGCCAGCAGCAAAGTGTGGGGAGCTGAAGCTAACTATGGCTACACCTTC.

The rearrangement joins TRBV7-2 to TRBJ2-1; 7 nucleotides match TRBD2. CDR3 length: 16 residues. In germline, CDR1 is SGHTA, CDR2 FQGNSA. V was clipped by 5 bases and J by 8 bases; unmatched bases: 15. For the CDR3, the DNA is TGTGCCAGCAGCCCGCCTTGGGGGGAGGGCCGGGATGAGCAGTTCTTC. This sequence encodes CASSPPWGEGRDEQFF.

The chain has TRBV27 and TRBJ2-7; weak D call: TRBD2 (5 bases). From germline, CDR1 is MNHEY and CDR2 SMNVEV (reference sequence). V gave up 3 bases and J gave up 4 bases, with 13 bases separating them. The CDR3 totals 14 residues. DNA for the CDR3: TGTGCCAGCAGTTTGAGGGCACTACCTTACGAGCAGTACTTC. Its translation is CASSLRALPYEQYF.

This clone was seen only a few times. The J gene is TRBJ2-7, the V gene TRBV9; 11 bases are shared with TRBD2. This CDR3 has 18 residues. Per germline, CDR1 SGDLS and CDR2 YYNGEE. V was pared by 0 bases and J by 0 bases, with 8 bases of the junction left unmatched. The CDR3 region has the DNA TGTGCCAGCAGCGTAGGACCCGGGACTAGCGGCAGCTCCTACGAGCAGTACTTC. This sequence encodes CASSVGPGTSGSSYEQYF.

The CDR3 nucleotides read TGTGCCAGCAGCTTAGCGGGAGTGGCAGATACGCAGTATTTT. Amino acid sequence: CASSLAGVADTQYF. J is TRBJ2-3 and V is TRBV5-4, with 8 nucleotides matching TRBD2. Germline CDR1 and CDR2: SGHNT and YYREEE (reference sequence). The CDR3 has 14 residues. V dropped 2 bases and J dropped 4; count of bases not matched to a gene: 3.

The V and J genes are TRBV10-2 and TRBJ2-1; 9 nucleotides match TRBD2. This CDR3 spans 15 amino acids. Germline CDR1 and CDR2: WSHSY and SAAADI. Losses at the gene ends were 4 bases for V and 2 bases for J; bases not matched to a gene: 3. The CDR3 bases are TGCGCCAGCAGTGCTAGCGGGATTACCTACAATGAGCAGTTCTTC. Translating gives CASSASGITYNEQFF.

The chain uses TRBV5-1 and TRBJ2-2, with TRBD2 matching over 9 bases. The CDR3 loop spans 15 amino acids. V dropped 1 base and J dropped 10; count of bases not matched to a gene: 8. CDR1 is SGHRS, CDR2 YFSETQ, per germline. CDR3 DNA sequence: TGCGCCAGCAGCTTGTTAGCGGGAGAGGATGTGGAGCTGTTTTTT. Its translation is CASSLLAGEDVELFF.

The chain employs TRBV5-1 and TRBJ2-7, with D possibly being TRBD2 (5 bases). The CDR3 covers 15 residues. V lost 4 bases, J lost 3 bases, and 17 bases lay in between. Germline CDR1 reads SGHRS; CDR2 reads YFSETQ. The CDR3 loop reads CASSRSGEIIYEQYF. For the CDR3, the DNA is TGCGCCAGCAGCCGTTCCGGGGAGATAATCTACGAGCAGTACTTC. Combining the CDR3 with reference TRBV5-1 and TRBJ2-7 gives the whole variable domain KAGVTQTPRYLIKTRGQQVTLSCSPISGHRSVSWYQQTPGQGLQFLFEYFSETQRNKGNFPGRFSGRQFSNSRSEMNVSTLELGDSALYLCASSRSGEIIYEQYFGPGTRLTVT.